A selection of T cell receptor beta chains follows, all from one sample in a study of control samples from healthy donors and cancer patients. Method: immunoSEQ multiplex PCR; TCRdb's copy keeps in-frame clones and lacks some. This table has tens of thousands of clones, around 80% appearing once. The material sequenced was PBMCs. The receptors here all came from a man aged 55 to 69 with head and neck cancer. Both conserved end residues are part of each CDR3. A D gene is named only where the DNA matches it firmly. Some rows have no size entry. The others give once, few or many, or a class for an expanded clone.

j_call v_call clone_size d_call cdr3_nt cdr3_aa
TRBJ1-2 TRBV11-2 . . TGTGCCAGCAGCTTTTCAGAGACACGCTACACCTTC CASSFSETRYTF
TRBJ2-3 TRBV30 . . TGTGCCTGGAGTCGGGACACAGATACGCAGTATTTT CAWSRDTDTQYF
TRBJ1-1 TRBV27 . TRBD1 TGTGCCAGCAGTTTATCGGGGACAGGGAACACTGAAGCTTTCTTT CASSLSGTGNTEAFF
TRBJ2-1 TRBV20-1 . TRBD2 TGCAGTGCTAGTGTAAGCGGGAGGGCCCACAATGAGCAGTTCTTC CSASVSGRAHNEQFF
TRBJ2-7 TRBV10-3 . TRBD2 TGTGCCATCAGGAGACCCGGGACTAGTCTTGAGCAGTACTTC CAIRRPGTSLEQYF
TRBJ2-7 TRBV6-5 once TRBD2 TGTGCCAGCACCGGCCCACCGGGGGGTTACGAGCAGTACTTC CASTGPPGGYEQYF
TRBJ2-1 TRBV7-3 . TRBD2 TGTGCCAGCAGCTCGCTAGCGGGAGGAAATGAGCAGTTCTTC CASSSLAGGNEQFF
TRBJ2-5 TRBV28 . . TGTGCCAGCACTCGAAGTCAGGTCAGAGAGACCCAGTACTTC CASTRSQVRETQYF
TRBJ1-5 TRBV7-8 . . TGTGCCAGCAGCACCGAGGGTGGGAGCAATCAGCCCCAGCATTTT CASSTEGGSNQPQHF
TRBJ1-2 TRBV6-6 . TRBD1 TGTGCCAGCACAAGACAGGGGGACTATGGCTACACCTTC CASTRQGDYGYTF
TRBJ2-5 TRBV5-6 . . TGTGCCAGCAGCTTGGTAAGGGGGAAGGATGGCGAGACCCAGTACTTC CASSLVRGKDGETQYF
TRBJ1-1 TRBV7-6 . . TGTGCCAGCAGCTCGACGGTGACTGAAGCTTTCTTT CASSSTVTEAFF
TRBJ1-2 TRBV28 . TRBD1 TGTGCCAGCAGTGCCGGGACAGCATATGGCTACACCTTC CASSAGTAYGYTF
TRBJ2-2 TRBV5-1 . TRBD1 TGCGCCAGCAGTTGGCGGACAGGAGAAAACACCGGGGAGCTGTTTTTT CASSWRTGENTGELFF
TRBJ2-3 TRBV7-2 . TRBD2 TGTGCCAGCAGCTCTAGCGGGCCTAGCACAGATACGCAGTATTTT CASSSSGPSTDTQYF
TRBJ2-3 TRBV7-2 . TRBD2 TGTGCCAGCAGCCACCCAATTTTAGCGGGAGGGCCTAGCACAGATACGCAGTATTTT CASSHPILAGGPSTDTQYF
TRBJ1-1 TRBV3-1/TRBV3-2 once . TGTGCCAGCAGCCAAGGGCGGCCGCCTGAAGCTTTCTTT CASSQGRPPEAFF
TRBJ1-1 TRBV28 . TRBD1 TGTGCCAGCAGTTTACAGGGGGCAGGGAACACTGAAGCTTTCTTT CASSLQGAGNTEAFF
TRBJ2-1 TRBV5-5 medium-sized . TGTGCCAGCAGCGCTCCGGACAGACCCAATGAGCAGTTCTTC CASSAPDRPNEQFF
TRBJ2-1 TRBV3-1/TRBV3-2 . . TGTGCCAGCAGCCAAGACTACCACAATGAGCAGTTCTTC CASSQDYHNEQFF
TRBJ2-1 TRBV7-9 . TRBD2 TGTGCCAGCAGCTTAGAGGGTAGCGGGAGTAGGAATGAGCAGTTCTTC CASSLEGSGSRNEQFF
TRBJ2-7 TRBV12-3/TRBV12-4 few . TGTGCCAGCAGTTTTGAGGGATCCTACGAGCAGTACTTC CASSFEGSYEQYF
TRBJ1-1 TRBV3-1/TRBV3-2 . TRBD1 TGTGCCAGCAGCCAAATGGGACAGGGAGGCACTGAAGCTTTCTTT CASSQMGQGGTEAFF
TRBJ1-3 TRBV9 once TRBD1 TGTGCCAGCAGCGCCTACGACAGGGGAATAGGAAACACCATATATTTT CASSAYDRGIGNTIYF
TRBJ2-1 TRBV14 . . TGTGCCAGCAGCCAAGTGGGTTGGGGCTCCTTTTCCTACAATGAGCAGTTCTTC CASSQVGWGSFSYNEQFF
TRBJ2-2 TRBV30 . . TGTGCCTGGAGTGTTCTCACAGGGCACACCGGGGAGCTGTTTTTT CAWSVLTGHTGELFF
TRBJ1-1 TRBV7-6 . . TGTGCCAGCAGCTTAGGGGGGACATCTGAAGCTTTCTTT CASSLGGTSEAFF
TRBJ2-5 TRBV5-1 . . TGCGCCAGCAGCTTGGGGGGGGGCGGGGAGACCCAGTACTTC CASSLGGGGETQYF
TRBJ2-5 TRBV14 . . TGTGCCAGCAGCCACTTCCGGATTTGGGGGGCCCAGTACTTC CASSHFRIWGAQYF
TRBJ2-3 TRBV28 few . TGTGCCAGCAGTTATCCTACTGGGATTGGGGGAGATACGCAGTATTTT CASSYPTGIGGDTQYF
TRBJ1-2 TRBV5-6 . . TGTGCCAGCAGCTTACCACGGGGGAAATATGGCTACACCTTC CASSLPRGKYGYTF
TRBJ2-7 TRBV18 . TRBD1 TGTGCCAGCTCACCACCTACCGGACAGGACAGCTCCTACGAGCAGTACTTC CASSPPTGQDSSYEQYF
TRBJ1-1 TRBV5-3 . TRBD1 TGTGCCAGAAGCTTGGGGGACAGCTTGAACACTGAAGCTTTCTTT CARSLGDSLNTEAFF
TRBJ2-7 TRBV5-4 . TRBD1 TGTGCCAGCCACTGGGGACAGGGGGCCGGCTACGAGCAGTACTTC CASHWGQGAGYEQYF
TRBJ1-5 TRBV12-5 . TRBD1 TGTGCTAGCGTCTCGGGACAGCTTAATCAGCCCCAGCATTTT CASVSGQLNQPQHF
TRBJ1-1 TRBV27 . . TGTGCCAGCAGTTTATCGATAGGAGCTTTCATGAACACTGAAGCTTTCTTT CASSLSIGAFMNTEAFF
TRBJ2-7 TRBV28 . . TGTGCCAGCAGTCTAGCCTACTACGAGCAGTACTTC CASSLAYYEQYF
TRBJ1-1 TRBV2 . . TGTGCCAGCAGTGATATTACGGGTCGTGGGAACACTGAAGCTTTCTTT CASSDITGRGNTEAFF
TRBJ1-6 TRBV2 . TRBD1 TGTGCCAGCAGTCCCCGGACAGGGGATCGCTCACCCCTCCACTTT CASSPRTGDRSPLHF
TRBJ1-2 TRBV7-2 few . TGTGCCAGCAGCTTTGGAGAGTACTACTATGGCTACACCTTC CASSFGEYYYGYTF
TRBJ2-7 TRBV7-3 . . TGTGCCAGCAGCATTGACAGAAGCTCCTACGAGCAGTACTTC CASSIDRSSYEQYF
TRBJ2-2 TRBV7-7 . TRBD1 TGTGCCAGCAGCTCCCGGGACAGGGGATACTCCGGGGAGCTGTTTTTT CASSSRDRGYSGELFF
TRBJ2-2 TRBV13 few TRBD2 TGTGCCAGCAGCCCCAGGGACTACAACACCGGGGAGCTGTTTTTT CASSPRDYNTGELFF
TRBJ1-1 TRBV19 . . TGTGCCAGTAAGTTTGTGAACACTGAAGCTTTCTTT CASKFVNTEAFF
TRBJ2-3 TRBV18 . . TGTGCCAGCTCACTACGCCCTAGTGGTGCGCAGTATTTT CASSLRPSGAQYF
TRBJ2-3 TRBV3-1/TRBV3-2 . . TGTGCCAGCAGCCAAGATGGGGCGGATACTTCTAGCACAGATACGCAGTATTTT CASSQDGADTSSTDTQYF